The 32 T cell receptor beta chains given below trace back to one sample, sequenced in a study of blood T cell repertoires in COVID-19. The data were produced by immunoSEQ multiplex PCR, yet TCRdb's version contains in-frame clones alone and is incomplete. The data hold 130,000 or so clones, with roughly 86% observed a single time. The sequenced material came from peripheral blood. The receptors were sampled from a human donor in a cohort sampled during active COVID-19.

CDR3 in DNA: TGTGCCATCAATGCCCAAATAGACACTGAAGCTTTCTTT. This encodes CAINAQIDTEAFF. The chain combines TRBV10-3 with TRBJ1-1; D remains ambiguous. V was cut by 7 bases and J by 3 bases, with 12 bases left in between. Germline-derived CDR1 and CDR2 are ENHRY and SYGVKD. This CDR3 has 13 residues.

Regarding this clone: The junction departs from the called germline gene at one end, perhaps through a read error. In nucleotides, the CDR3 is TGTGCCAGCAGTGACTCGGGACAGGGGATGAACGAGCAGTACTTC. Amino acids: CASSDSGQGMNEQYF. J is TRBJ2-7 and V is TRBV6-5; 10 positions match TRBD1. Per the germline V gene, CDR1 is MNHEY and CDR2 is SVGAGI. The CDR3 runs to 15 residues.

The chain couples TRBV6-5 to TRBJ2-5; 12 nucleotides line up with TRBD2. After removal of 6 bases from V and 4 bases from J, the junction contained 6 bases not matched to a gene. Germline values: CDR1 MNHEY, CDR2 SVGAGI. The CDR3 loop spans 15 amino acids. CDR3: CASSEGLAGLETQYF. The CDR3 DNA follows: TGTGCCAGCAGCGAGGGACTAGCGGGCCTAGAGACCCAGTACTTC.

The chain is built from TRBV25-1 and TRBJ1-2, with D possibly being TRBD1 (6 bases). The ends were cut back, 1 base at V and 8 bases at J, with 11 bases in the middle. This CDR3 is 13 amino acids long. The germline V gene encodes CDR1 MGHDK and CDR2 SYGVNS. The DNA for the CDR3 is TGTGCCAGCAGTGAATTTGGGGGCACGGGCTACACCTTC. It translates to CASSEFGGTGYTF.

Turning to this clone: This may come from a read error, since a much larger clone is one base off. Different DNA sequences within this sample yield the same CDR3. The V gene is TRBV27, the J gene TRBJ2-7, with 9 bases fitting TRBD1. Germline-derived CDR1 and CDR2 are MNHEY and SMNVEV (reference sequence). The junction had 5 bases not matched to a gene; V was cut back by 6 bases and J by 2 bases. This CDR3 comprises 14 residues. The CDR3 sequence is CASRIGTGPYEQYF. The CDR3 nucleotides are TGTGCCAGCAGAATCGGGACAGGGCCCTACGAGCAGTACTTC.

This sequence joins TRBV7-6 and TRBJ2-7; TRBD2 might be the D (7 bases). Germline CDR1 and CDR2: SGHVS and FNYEAQ. The ends were cut back, 1 base at V and 6 bases at J, with 19 bases in the middle. The CDR3 contains 16 residues. The CDR3 region has the DNA TGTGCCAGCAGCTTAGGGGGGGGCTCAACTCCCATCGAGCAGTACTTC. Its protein product is CASSLGGGSTPIEQYF. The whole variable domain, filled in from reference TRBV7-6 and TRBJ2-7, reads GAGVSQSPRYKVTKRGQDVALRCDPISGHVSLYWYRQALGQGPEFLTYFNYEAQQDKSGLPNDRFSAERPEGSISTLTIQRTEQRDSAMYRCASSLGGGSTPIEQYFGPGTRLTVT.

In this sample, this clone turned up once. This chain joins TRBV9 and TRBJ1-2; 10 bases fit TRBD1. V was clipped by 4 bases and J by 4 bases; unmatched bases: 4. Germline V CDR1 and CDR2: SGDLS, YYNGEE. CDR3 length: 14 residues. CDR3 in DNA: TGTGCCAGCAGCATGGGACAGGGGCTCTATGGCTACACCTTC. Encoded protein: CASSMGQGLYGYTF.

The chain has TRBV12-3 or TRBV12-4 and TRBJ1-1; 9 nucleotides match TRBD1. The ends lost 10 bases at V and 10 bases at J; junction bases unmatched: 13. The CDR3 totals 13 residues. The CDR3, as DNA: TGTGCCACTACGACAGGGGGGCCGGTGGGAGCTTTCTTT. This gives the protein CATTTGGPVGAFF.

V and J are TRBV4-2 and TRBJ1-1; maybe TRBD1 (6 bases). Germline CDR1 is LGHNA and CDR2 is YNFKEQ. V lost 0 bases and J lost 0, with 14 bases in between. The CDR3 contains 17 residues. The CDR3 protein is CASSQDGPGHMNTEAFF. CDR3 in DNA: TGTGCCAGCAGCCAAGATGGTCCGGGACACATGAACACTGAAGCTTTCTTT.

The rearrangement joins TRBV12-3 or TRBV12-4 to TRBJ1-1, with unresolved D. The CDR3 consists of 13 residues. Trimming took 6 bases from V and 4 from J, leaving 12 bases between them. The CDR3 sequence: CASSRGLGTEAFF. The CDR3 region has the DNA TGTGCCAGCAGCCGAGGACTGGGCACTGAAGCTTTCTTT.

The V and J genes are TRBV5-1 and TRBJ1-6; maybe TRBD1 (6 bases). The CDR3 contains 14 residues. The germline V gene encodes CDR1 SGHRS and CDR2 YFSETQ. V was cut by 0 bases and J by 11 bases, with 12 bases left in between. CDR3 protein: CASSLGQDITPLHF. The CDR3 DNA follows: TGCGCCAGCAGCTTGGGACAGGATATTACACCCCTCCACTTT. Full variable domain (remainder filled in from reference TRBV5-1 and TRBJ1-6): KAGVTQTPRYLIKTRGQQVTLSCSPISGHRSVSWYQQTPGQGLQFLFEYFSETQRNKGNFPGRFSGRQFSNSRSEMNVSTLELGDSALYLCASSLGQDITPLHFGNGTRLTVT.

This sequence joins TRBV3-1 (or the pseudogene TRBV3-2) and TRBJ2-5; TRBD1 matches 11 bases. V trimming: 0 bases; J trimming: 5 bases; junction bases outside the gene matches: 5. Germline V gene lookup returns CDR1 LGHDT and CDR2 YNNKEL (reference sequence). This CDR3 region has 16 residues. The DNA for the CDR3 is TGTGCCAGCAGCCAAGATGGGACAGGGGGTCGGGAGACCCAGTACTTC. Protein sequence: CASSQDGTGGRETQYF.

In nucleotides, the CDR3 is TGTGCCAGCAGCCCGCACGGACAGGGCAACACTGAAGCTTTCTTT. This sequence encodes CASSPHGQGNTEAFF. This chain joins TRBV9 and TRBJ1-1; 8 bases line up with TRBD1. Trimming removed 4 bases from V and 2 bases from J; junction bases left unmatched: 7. Germline CDR1 and CDR2: SGDLS and YYNGEE. The CDR3 has 15 amino acids. The whole variable domain, remainder taken from reference TRBV9 and TRBJ1-1, is DSGVTQTPKHLITATGQRVTLRCSPRSGDLSVYWYQQSLDQGLQFLIQYYNGEERAKGNILERFSAQQFPDLHSELNLSSLELGDSALYFCASSPHGQGNTEAFFGQGTRLTVV.

The chain has TRBV5-1 and TRBJ2-1, with 8 positions matching TRBD2. This CDR3 spans 15 amino acids. V was pared by 0 bases and J by 6 bases, with 5 bases of the junction left unmatched. Germline V gives CDR1 SGHRS, CDR2 YFSETQ. CDR3 nucleotide sequence: TGCGCCAGCAGCTTGGGCGGGGGGCGCGCCAATGAGCAGTTCTTC. Translation gives CASSLGGGRANEQFF.

V is TRBV11-2 and J is TRBJ2-1, with TRBD2 identical over 12 bases. The germline gives CDR1 SGHAT, CDR2 FQNNGV. The junction had 3 bases not matched to a gene; V was cut back by 1 base and J by 2 bases. CDR3 length: 17 residues. CDR3 amino acids: CASSLVASGGAYNEQFF. CDR3 nucleotides: TGTGCCAGCAGCTTAGTGGCTAGCGGGGGGGCCTACAATGAGCAGTTCTTC.

This clone was seen a few times. This chain links TRBV27 with TRBJ2-7; 9 nucleotides match TRBD2. V shed 4 bases and J 4 bases; nucleotides not matched to a gene: 8. Germline loops: CDR1 MNHEY, CDR2 SMNVEV (reference sequence). CDR3 size: 15 residues. The CDR3 DNA is TGTGCCAGCAGTTCTACACTAGCGGGTCTATACGAGCAGTACTTC. Its protein product is CASSSTLAGLYEQYF.

This clone showed up just a few times. The chain uses TRBV7-9 and TRBJ1-2, with D unresolved. Trimming removed 2 bases at V and 4 bases at J, with 14 bases between. Germline V gene data show CDR1 as SEHNR and CDR2 as FQNEAQ (reference sequence). The CDR3 is 15 amino acids. Here the CDR3 DNA reads TGTGCCAGCAGCTTAACGATCAGACTCGGCTATGGCTACACCTTC. Its translation: CASSLTIRLGYGYTF.

CDR3: CASREGAGYEQYF. The DNA for the CDR3 is TGTGCCAGCCGAGAGGGGGCGGGTTACGAGCAGTACTTC. The chain links TRBV7-9 to TRBJ2-7; 7 bases map to TRBD1. This CDR3 spans 13 amino acids. The V segment lost 8 bases and the J segment 4 bases; nucleotides outside the gene matches: 8. The germline gives CDR1 SEHNR, CDR2 FQNEAQ (reference sequence).

The CDR3 DNA follows: TGTGCCAGCAGCTTAGCCGGGGTGCGGGGGAACTATGGCTACACCTTC. It translates to CASSLAGVRGNYGYTF. The V call is TRBV7-9, the J call TRBJ1-2; possibly TRBD1 for D (5 bases). This CDR3 is built from 16 residues. Per the germline V gene, CDR1 is SEHNR and CDR2 is FQNEAQ (reference sequence). V lost 0 bases to trimming and J lost 2 bases, with 13 bases between them.

This sequence joins TRBV27 and TRBJ1-2; 8 nucleotides match TRBD1. The germline V gene has CDR1 MNHEY and CDR2 SMNVEV (reference sequence). The V segment lost 6 bases and the J segment 6 bases; nucleotides outside the gene matches: 6. The CDR3 is 13 residues long. The CDR3 DNA follows: TGTGCCAGCAGCCCCAGGGGGCTGGATGGCTACACCTTC. Protein product: CASSPRGLDGYTF.

The count of this clone is one. The chain uses TRBV27 and TRBJ1-6; 9 bases agree with TRBD1. Germline trimming cut 5 bases from V and 2 bases from J; bases unmatched to any gene: 4. CDR3 length: 16 residues. The germline CDR1 and CDR2 sequences are MNHEY and SMNVEV (reference sequence). Here the CDR3 DNA reads TGTGCCAGCAGTACAACAGGGGGCGCCTATAATTCACCCCTCCACTTT. This gives the protein CASSTTGGAYNSPLHF.

V usage is TRBV2 and J usage is TRBJ1-1, with D unresolved. V was clipped by 8 bases and J by 1 base, with 17 bases between them. Germline V gene data show CDR1 as SNHLY and CDR2 as FYNNEI. This CDR3 region has 15 residues. The CDR3 DNA sequence: TGTGCCAGCTCTGCGGACGGGGTCGGGAACACTGAAGCTTTCTTT. Protein product: CASSADGVGNTEAFF.

This clone was recorded once. The genes are TRBV18 and TRBJ1-2; D may be TRBD1 (6 bases). Germline-derived CDR1 and CDR2 are KGHSH and LQKENI. V gave up 2 bases and J gave up 4 bases, with 11 bases separating them. This CDR3 has 14 amino acids. The CDR3 region is CASSPETGVYGYTF. CDR3 DNA sequence: TGTGCCAGCTCACCAGAGACAGGTGTCTATGGCTACACCTTC.

The rearrangement links TRBV3-1 (or the pseudogene TRBV3-2) to TRBJ2-1, with 7 positions matching TRBD1. The CDR3 contains 15 residues. The germline gives CDR1 LGHDT, CDR2 YNNKEL (reference sequence). Trimming took 4 bases from V and 4 from J; bases not matched to a gene: 7. The CDR3 loop reads CASSLTGTAYNEQFF. CDR3 nucleotides: TGTGCCAGCAGCCTTACGGGGACAGCGTACAATGAGCAGTTCTTC.

The rearrangement joins TRBV5-4 to TRBJ2-7; D gene uncertain. CDR1 and CDR2 (germline): SGHNT, YYREEE (reference sequence). V was clipped by 0 bases and J by 3 bases, with 10 bases between them. The CDR3 is 14 amino acids. The CDR3 coding sequence is TGTGCCAGCAGCTTGGCACACGAAGACTACGAGCAGTACTTC. It yields the protein CASSLAHEDYEQYF.

The table lists this clone with a count of one. V gene TRBV5-8 combines with J gene TRBJ2-1; 8 nucleotides align to TRBD1. V was clipped by 3 bases and J by 15 bases; unmatched bases: 14. Germline V gene data show CDR1 as SGHTS and CDR2 as YDEGEE. The CDR3 totals 14 residues. CDR3 nucleotides: TGTGCCAGCAGCTGGGGCAGGGGGCTCCCTATGGGGTTCTTC. Its protein is CASSWGRGLPMGFF.

V and J are TRBV5-1 and TRBJ2-2; D may be TRBD1 (5 bases). Trimming removed 2 bases at V and 6 bases at J, with 11 bases between. CDR1 is SGHRS, CDR2 YFSETQ, per germline. The CDR3 contains 14 residues. This CDR3 reads CASSFQGPPGELFF. The DNA for the CDR3 is TGCGCCAGCAGCTTCCAGGGCCCACCCGGGGAGCTGTTTTTT.

The J gene is TRBJ2-5, the V gene TRBV15; 8 bases match TRBD2. Trimming at V came to 1 base and at J to 0 bases, leaving 1 base not matched to a gene. Germline-derived CDR1 and CDR2 are LNHNV and YYDKDF (reference sequence). The CDR3 length is 15 residues. CDR3 DNA sequence: TGTGCCACCAGCAGAGGGCGGGGGGACCAAGAGACCCAGTACTTC. This encodes CATSRGRGDQETQYF.

The chain links TRBV11-2 to TRBJ2-7; 10 bases line up with TRBD1. This CDR3 has 15 amino acids. V shed 5 bases and J 3 bases; nucleotides not matched to a gene: 7. Germline V CDR1 and CDR2: SGHAT, FQNNGV. The CDR3 loop is CASSPRDRGFYEQYF. The CDR3 DNA sequence: TGTGCCAGCAGCCCTAGGGACAGGGGCTTCTACGAGCAGTACTTC.

This clone was recorded once. The V gene is TRBV5-1, the J gene TRBJ1-2, with 9 bases lining up with TRBD1. The CDR3 runs to 14 residues. Unmatched junction bases numbered 5, after V lost 4 bases and J lost 4 bases. Germline V gives CDR1 SGHRS, CDR2 YFSETQ. CDR3 protein: CASSPLGQGYGYTF. For the CDR3, the DNA is TGCGCCAGCAGCCCCCTGGGACAGGGCTATGGCTACACCTTC.

V usage is TRBV5-8 and J usage is TRBJ2-1; TRBD1 might be the D (6 bases). V was trimmed by 5 bases and J by 9 bases, leaving 18 bases between them. Germline values: CDR1 SGHTS, CDR2 YDEGEE. The CDR3 spans 14 residues. CDR3 sequence (DNA): TGTGCCAGCAGACACCCGACAGGTTTTGGTGAGCAGTTCTTC. Translated: CASRHPTGFGEQFF.

V is TRBV6-5 and J is TRBJ1-4; TRBD1 aligns across 10 bases. Germline V gene lookup returns CDR1 MNHEY and CDR2 SVGAGI. Trimming at V came to 5 bases and at J to 8 bases, leaving 8 bases not matched to a gene. The CDR3 is made up of 15 amino acids. CDR3 coding DNA: TGTGCCAGCAGTCCCGGACAGGGGGGAGGAGAAAAACTGTTTTTT. Its protein product is CASSPGQGGGEKLFF.